This T cell receptor (beta chain) was sequenced for a study of T cell repertoires in cytomegalovirus infection. This CDR3 is built from 16 residues. The ends lost 5 bases at V and 4 bases at J; junction bases unmatched: 5. CDR1 and CDR2 (germline): SGHTA, FQGTGA. TCRdb recomputed calls from the reads with MiXCR, one row per CDR3 protein. The sample consists of 310,000 or so distinct CDR3 sequences, roughly a quarter of them appearing once. This chain links TRBV7-3 with TRBJ2-2, with 12 bases fitting TRBD2. This sequence originates from a human donor in good health (CMV status not recorded). Some clones in this sample may be carry-over from other donors' samples. The specimen was PBMCs. CDR3 sequence: CASSLGTSGRTGELFF. The CDR3 region has the DNA TGTGCCAGCAGCCTAGGGACTAGCGGGCGCACCGGGGAGCTGTTTTTT.